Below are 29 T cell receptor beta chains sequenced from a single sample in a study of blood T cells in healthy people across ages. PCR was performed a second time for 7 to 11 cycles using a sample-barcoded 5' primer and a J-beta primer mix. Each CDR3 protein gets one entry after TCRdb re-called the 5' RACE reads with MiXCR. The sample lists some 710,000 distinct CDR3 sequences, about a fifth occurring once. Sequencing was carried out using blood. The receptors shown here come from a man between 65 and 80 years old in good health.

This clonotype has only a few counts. CDR3 region: CSAREGNEQFF. The DNA for the CDR3 is TGCAGTGCTAGAGAAGGGAATGAGCAGTTCTTC. The genes are TRBV20-1 and TRBJ2-5; D not resolved. The end of the DNA aligns better with TRBJ2-1, so the J call may be wrong. Germline V gives CDR1 DFQATT, CDR2 SNEGSKA (reference sequence). There are 11 residues in the CDR3.

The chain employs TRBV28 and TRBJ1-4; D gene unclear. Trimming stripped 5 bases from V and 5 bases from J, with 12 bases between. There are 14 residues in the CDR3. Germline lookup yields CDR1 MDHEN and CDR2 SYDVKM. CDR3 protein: CASSPRGLNEKLFF. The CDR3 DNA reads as TGTGCCAGCAGTCCACGGGGTCTAAATGAAAAACTGTTTTTT.

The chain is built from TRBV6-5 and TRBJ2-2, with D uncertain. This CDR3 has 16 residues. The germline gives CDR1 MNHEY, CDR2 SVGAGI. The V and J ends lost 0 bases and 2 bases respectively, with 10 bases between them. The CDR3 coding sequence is TGTGCCAGCAGTTACTCGACCGGCCTAAACACCGGGGAGCTGTTTTTT. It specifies CASSYSTGLNTGELFF.

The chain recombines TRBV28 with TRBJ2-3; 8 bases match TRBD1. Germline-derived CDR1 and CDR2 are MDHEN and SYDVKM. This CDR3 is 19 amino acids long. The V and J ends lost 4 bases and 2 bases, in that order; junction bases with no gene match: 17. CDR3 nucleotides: TGTGCCAGCAGTTCCAGCACCCATTGGGACAGGAGTATCACAGATACGCAGTATTTT. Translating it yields CASSSSTHWDRSITDTQYF.

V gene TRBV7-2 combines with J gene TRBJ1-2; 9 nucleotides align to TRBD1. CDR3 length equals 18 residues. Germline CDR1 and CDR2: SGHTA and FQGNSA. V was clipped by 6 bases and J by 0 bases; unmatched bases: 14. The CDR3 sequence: CASSLLQGASNSNYGYTF. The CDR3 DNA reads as TGTGCCAGCAGTCTATTACAGGGGGCGTCTAACTCTAACTATGGCTACACCTTC.

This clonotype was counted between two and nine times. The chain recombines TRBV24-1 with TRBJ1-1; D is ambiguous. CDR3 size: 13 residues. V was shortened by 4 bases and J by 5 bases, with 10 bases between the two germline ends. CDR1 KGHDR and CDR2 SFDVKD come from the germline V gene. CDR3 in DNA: TGTGCCACCAGTGAGTCGCCGGGGACTGAAGCTTTCTTT. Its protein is CATSESPGTEAFF.

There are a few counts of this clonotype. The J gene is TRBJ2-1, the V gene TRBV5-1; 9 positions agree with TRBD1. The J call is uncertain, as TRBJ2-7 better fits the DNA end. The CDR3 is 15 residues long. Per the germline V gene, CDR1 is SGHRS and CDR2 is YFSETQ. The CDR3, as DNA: TGCGCCAGCAGCCGGGCGGGACAGGGTTTCTACGAGCAGTACTTC. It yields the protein CASSRAGQGFYEQYF.

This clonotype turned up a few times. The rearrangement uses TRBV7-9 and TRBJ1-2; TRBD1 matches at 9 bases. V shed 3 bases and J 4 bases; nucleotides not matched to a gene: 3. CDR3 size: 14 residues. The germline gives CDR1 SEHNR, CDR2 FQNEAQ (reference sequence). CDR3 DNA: TGTGCCAGCAGCTTGGGGACAGGGTTCTATGGCTACACCTTC. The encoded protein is CASSLGTGFYGYTF.

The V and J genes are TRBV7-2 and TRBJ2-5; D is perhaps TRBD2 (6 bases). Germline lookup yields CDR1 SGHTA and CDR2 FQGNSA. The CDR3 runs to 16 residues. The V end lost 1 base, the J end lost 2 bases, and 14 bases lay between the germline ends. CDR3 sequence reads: CASSLVASVPQETQYF. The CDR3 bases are TGTGCCAGCAGCTTAGTGGCTAGCGTTCCGCAAGAGACCCAGTACTTC.

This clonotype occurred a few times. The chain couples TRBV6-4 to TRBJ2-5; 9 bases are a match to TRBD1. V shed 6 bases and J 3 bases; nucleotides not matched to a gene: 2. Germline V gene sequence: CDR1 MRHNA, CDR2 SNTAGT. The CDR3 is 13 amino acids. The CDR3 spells CASSRTGEETQYF. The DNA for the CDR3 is TGTGCCAGCAGCAGGACAGGGGAAGAGACCCAGTACTTC.

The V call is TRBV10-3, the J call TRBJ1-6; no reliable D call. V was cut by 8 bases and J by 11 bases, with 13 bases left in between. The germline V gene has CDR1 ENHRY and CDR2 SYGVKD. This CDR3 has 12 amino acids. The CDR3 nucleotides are TGTGCCATCGCGGAGGGATTAACACCCCTCCACTTT. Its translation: CAIAEGLTPLHF.

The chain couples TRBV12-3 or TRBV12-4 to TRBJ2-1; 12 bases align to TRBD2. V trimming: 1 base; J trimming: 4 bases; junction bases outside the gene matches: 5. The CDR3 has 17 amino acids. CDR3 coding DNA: TGTGCCAGCAGTTTAGTCCTAGCGGGGGGGCTATACAATGAGCAGTTCTTC. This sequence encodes CASSLVLAGGLYNEQFF.

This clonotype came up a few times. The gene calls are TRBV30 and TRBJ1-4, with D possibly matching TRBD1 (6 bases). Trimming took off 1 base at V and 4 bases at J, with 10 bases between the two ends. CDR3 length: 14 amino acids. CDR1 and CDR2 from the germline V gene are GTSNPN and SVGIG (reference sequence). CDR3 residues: CAWSEGGSNEKLFF. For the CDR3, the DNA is TGTGCCTGGAGTGAGGGGGGTAGTAATGAAAAACTGTTTTTT.

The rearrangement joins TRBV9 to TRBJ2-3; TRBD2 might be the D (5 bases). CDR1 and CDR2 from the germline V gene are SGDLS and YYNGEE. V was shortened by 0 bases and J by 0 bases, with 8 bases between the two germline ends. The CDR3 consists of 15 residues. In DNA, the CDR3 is TGTGCCAGCAGCGTAGTGGGAGTTAGCACAGATACGCAGTATTTT. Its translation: CASSVVGVSTDTQYF.

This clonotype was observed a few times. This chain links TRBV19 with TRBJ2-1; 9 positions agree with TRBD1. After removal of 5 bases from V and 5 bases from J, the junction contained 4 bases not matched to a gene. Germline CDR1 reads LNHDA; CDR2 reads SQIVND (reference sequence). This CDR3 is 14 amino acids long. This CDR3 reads CASSLWDRDNEQFF. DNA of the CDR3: TGTGCCAGTAGTCTCTGGGACAGGGACAATGAGCAGTTCTTC.

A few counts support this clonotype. As DNA, the CDR3 is TGTGCCAGCAGGATACAGGGGATCGCTGAAGCTTTCTTT. The encoded protein is CASRIQGIAEAFF. V and J are TRBV6-2 or TRBV6-3 and TRBJ1-1, with 7 bases matching TRBD1. Germline-derived CDR1 and CDR2 are MNHEY and SVGEGT. The CDR3 extends over 13 amino acids. The V and J ends lost 6 bases and 6 bases, in that order; junction bases with no gene match: 7.

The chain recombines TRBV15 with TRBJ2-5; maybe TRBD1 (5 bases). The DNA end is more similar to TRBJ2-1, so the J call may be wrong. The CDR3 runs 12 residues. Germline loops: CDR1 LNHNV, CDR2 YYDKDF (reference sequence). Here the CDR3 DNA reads TGTGCCACCAGCGGGGTAGGGGTCGAGCAGTTCTTC. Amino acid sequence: CATSGVGVEQFF.

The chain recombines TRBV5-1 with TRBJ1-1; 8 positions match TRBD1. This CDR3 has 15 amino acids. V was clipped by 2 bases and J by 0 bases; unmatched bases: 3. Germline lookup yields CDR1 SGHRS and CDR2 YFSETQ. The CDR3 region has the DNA TGCGCCAGCAGCTTCCAGACAGGGGTGAACACTGAAGCTTTCTTT. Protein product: CASSFQTGVNTEAFF.

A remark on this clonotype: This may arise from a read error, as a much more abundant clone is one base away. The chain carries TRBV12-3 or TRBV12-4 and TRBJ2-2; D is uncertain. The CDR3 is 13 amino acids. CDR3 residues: CAGTLAKTGELFF. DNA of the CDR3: TGTGCCGGCACCCTGGCGAAAACCGGGGAGCTGTTTTTT.

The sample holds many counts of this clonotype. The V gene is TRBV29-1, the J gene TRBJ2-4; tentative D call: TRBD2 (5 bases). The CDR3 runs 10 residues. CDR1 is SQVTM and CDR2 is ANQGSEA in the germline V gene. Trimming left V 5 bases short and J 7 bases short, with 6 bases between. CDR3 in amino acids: CSVRDNIQYF. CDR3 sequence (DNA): TGCAGCGTTCGGGATAACATTCAGTACTTC. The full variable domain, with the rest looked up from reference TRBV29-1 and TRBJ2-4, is SAVISQKPSRDICQRGTSLTIQCQVDSQVTMMFWYRQQPGQSLTLIATANQGSEATYESGFVIDKFPISRPNLTFSTLTVSNMSPEDSSIYLCSVRDNIQYFGAGTRLSVL.

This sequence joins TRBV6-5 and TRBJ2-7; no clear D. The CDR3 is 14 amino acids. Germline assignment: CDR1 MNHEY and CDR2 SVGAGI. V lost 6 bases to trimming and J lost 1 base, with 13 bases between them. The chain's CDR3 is CASRPLTGSYEQYF. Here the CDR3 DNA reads TGTGCCAGCAGACCCCTGACTGGTTCCTACGAGCAGTACTTC.

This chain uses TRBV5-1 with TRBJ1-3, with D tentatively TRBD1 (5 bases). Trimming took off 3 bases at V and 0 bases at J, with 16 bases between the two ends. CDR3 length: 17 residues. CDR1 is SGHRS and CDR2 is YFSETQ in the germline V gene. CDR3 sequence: CASSSAGTFSSGNTIYF. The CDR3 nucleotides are TGCGCCAGCAGCTCAGCCGGGACGTTTAGCTCTGGAAACACCATATATTTT.

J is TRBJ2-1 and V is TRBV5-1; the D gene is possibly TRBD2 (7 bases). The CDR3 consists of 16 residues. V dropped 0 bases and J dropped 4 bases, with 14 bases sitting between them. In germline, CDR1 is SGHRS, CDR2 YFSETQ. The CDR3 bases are TGCGCCAGCAGCTTGGAAGGCAGGGGACTATACAATGAGCAGTTCTTC. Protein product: CASSLEGRGLYNEQFF. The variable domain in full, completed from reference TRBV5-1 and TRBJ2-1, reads KAGVTQTPRYLIKTRGQQVTLSCSPISGHRSVSWYQQTPGQGLQFLFEYFSETQRNKGNFPGRFSGRQFSNSRSEMNVSTLELGDSALYLCASSLEGRGLYNEQFFGPGTRLTVL.

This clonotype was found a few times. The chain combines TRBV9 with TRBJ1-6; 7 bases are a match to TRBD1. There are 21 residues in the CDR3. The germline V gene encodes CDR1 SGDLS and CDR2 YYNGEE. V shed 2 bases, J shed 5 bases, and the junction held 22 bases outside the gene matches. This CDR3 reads CASSVFPFSGQQQGNNSPLHF. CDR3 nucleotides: TGTGCCAGCAGCGTGTTCCCCTTCTCGGGACAGCAACAGGGGAATAATTCACCCCTCCACTTT.

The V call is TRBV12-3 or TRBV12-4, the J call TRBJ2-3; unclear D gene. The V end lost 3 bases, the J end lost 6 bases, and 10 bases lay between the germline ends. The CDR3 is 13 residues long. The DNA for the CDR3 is TGTGCCAGCAGTTTCCGCCACAAGGATACGCAGTATTTT. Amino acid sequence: CASSFRHKDTQYF.

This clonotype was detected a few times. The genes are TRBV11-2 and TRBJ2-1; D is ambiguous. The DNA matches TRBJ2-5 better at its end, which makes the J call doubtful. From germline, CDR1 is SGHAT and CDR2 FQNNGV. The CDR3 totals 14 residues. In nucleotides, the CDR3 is TGTGCCAGCAGCTTAGAGGCGGTGGGGGAGACCCAGTACTTC. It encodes CASSLEAVGETQYF.

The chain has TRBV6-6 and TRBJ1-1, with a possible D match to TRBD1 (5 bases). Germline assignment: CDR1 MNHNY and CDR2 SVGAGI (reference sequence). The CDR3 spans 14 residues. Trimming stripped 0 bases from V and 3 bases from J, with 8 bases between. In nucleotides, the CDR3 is TGTGCCAGCAGTTACTCGGGGACCCACACTGAAGCTTTCTTT. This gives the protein CASSYSGTHTEAFF.

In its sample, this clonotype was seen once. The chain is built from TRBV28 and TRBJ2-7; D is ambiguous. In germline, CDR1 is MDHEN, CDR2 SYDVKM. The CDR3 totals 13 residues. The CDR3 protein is CSAAGHFSYEQYF. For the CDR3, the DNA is TGTTCGGCAGCAGGCCATTTCTCCTACGAGCAGTACTTC.

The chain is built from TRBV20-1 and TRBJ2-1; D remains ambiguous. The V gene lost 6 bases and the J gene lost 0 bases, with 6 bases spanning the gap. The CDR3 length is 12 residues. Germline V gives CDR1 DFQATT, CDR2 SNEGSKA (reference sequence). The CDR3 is CSAPFSYNEQFF. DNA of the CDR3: TGCAGTGCCCCTTTCTCCTACAATGAGCAGTTCTTC.